The entry below gives a single T cell receptor (beta chain) sequence along with its context. Its specific antigen is unknown. No base-level quality is on record; no much larger clone is a single base apart. The sample originates from a study of blood T cell repertoires in COVID-19 (TCRdb year 2020). Regarding the research as a whole: The collaborator samples originated in the United States, Italy and Spain and spanned the acute and convalescent phases of COVID-19. The sample metadata nearly always contained a de-identified subject ID, COVID-19 status, age in years and sex. HLA class I and class II types, where available, came from metadata supplied by the sample provider rather than from assay-based typing. The dataset comprised deeply sampled blood TCRbeta repertoires from subjects exposed to, actively infected with, or recovered from COVID-19. The repertoires were made available in a free public database intended to serve as a resource for research on the immune response to SARS-CoV-2. Samples came from the ongoing ImmuneRACE study (first 160 participants) plus 1,254 subjects from 6 global collaborators. The material from the prospective study consisted of cDNA or gDNA derived from T cells, B-cell-depleted T cells, or PBMCs. The paper's findings and limits, for the study overall: The quantity of clinical and demographic metadata differed by source and by participant and was supplied without curation.

The CDR3 holds 13 amino acids from the cysteine to the phenylalanine. Left in the record is the CDR3 DNA by itself, 39 bases read in frame from the first base. From a lookup of the germline V gene, CDR1 and CDR2 are MGHRA and YSYEKL. Trimming at the junction amounts to 3 bases on V and 10 bases on J, and the germline ends lie 13 bases apart. Participants in the prospective study were enrolled through a virtual design, were aged roughly 18 to 100 years, and lived in fewer than 30 United States geographic areas. In the prospective study, cohorts were assigned on the basis of participant-reported clinical history obtained from a screening survey and a study questionnaire. In the prospective study, mobile phlebotomists collected whole blood, serum and a nasopharyngeal or oropharyngeal swab from each participant. Prospective study participants could optionally give additional blood draws and questionnaires over a roughly two-month period. Before DNA extraction, blood samples from the prospective study were shipped at room temperature or frozen.

TCRbeta CDR3 regions were amplified from genomic DNA by means of the immunoSEQ Assay, a bias-controlled multiplex PCR. In the original analysis: Within the assay, amplification of reference gene primers was used to estimate how many nucleated cells each sample contained. To quantify the absolute abundance of each unique TCRbeta CDR3 rearrangement, sequence reads were collapsed and filtered. For each sample, productive Simpson clonality was calculated as the square root of Simpson's diversity index over productive rearrangements. Sourced from immuneACCESS, this table was stored by TCRdb with only in-frame sequences that have V and J called. A share of the clones is absent; for the studies checked, an unresolved V gene accounts for under half, and the remainder has no known explanation. That table is the source of V, J and clone size, and D and trimming were worked out from the DNA. In this sample the table shows about 430,000 clones, roughly 90% of which occur a single time. The top ten hold roughly 0.97% of the sample.

Rearrangement joined TRBV4-1 to TRBJ2-1; a tentative D match to TRBD2 spans 6 bases. Sequencing used PBMCs or T cells enriched from blood (not recorded which). This TCR was recovered from a young woman with acute COVID-19. At the DNA level, the sequence is TGCGCCAGCAGCCAGAGGGACTGGAGGGAGCAGTTCTTC. Translation gives CASSQRDWREQFF.